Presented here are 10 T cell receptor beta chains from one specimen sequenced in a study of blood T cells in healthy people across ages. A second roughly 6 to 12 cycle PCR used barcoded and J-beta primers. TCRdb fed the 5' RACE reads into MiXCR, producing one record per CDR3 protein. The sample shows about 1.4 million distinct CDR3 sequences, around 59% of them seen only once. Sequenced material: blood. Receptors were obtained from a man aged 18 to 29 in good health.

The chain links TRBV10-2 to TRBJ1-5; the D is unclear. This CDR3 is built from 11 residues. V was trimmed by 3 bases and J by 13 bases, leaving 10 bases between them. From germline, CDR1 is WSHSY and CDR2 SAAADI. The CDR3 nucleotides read TGCGCCAGCAGTGATTCCGGAGTACAGCATTTT. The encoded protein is CASSDSGVQHF.

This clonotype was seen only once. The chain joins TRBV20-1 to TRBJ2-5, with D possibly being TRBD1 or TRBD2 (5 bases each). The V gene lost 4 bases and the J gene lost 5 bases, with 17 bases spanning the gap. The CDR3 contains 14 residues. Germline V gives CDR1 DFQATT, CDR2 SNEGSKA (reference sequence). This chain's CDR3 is CSAILGGGRETQYF. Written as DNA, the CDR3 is TGCAGTGCTATTCTGGGTGGGGGACGGGAGACCCAGTACTTC.

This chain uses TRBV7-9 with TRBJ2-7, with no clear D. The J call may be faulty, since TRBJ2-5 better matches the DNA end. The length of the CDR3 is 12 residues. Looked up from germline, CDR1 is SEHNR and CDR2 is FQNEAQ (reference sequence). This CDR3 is CASTPPRETQYF. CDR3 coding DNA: TGTGCCAGCACCCCCCCCCGGGAGACCCAGTACTTC.

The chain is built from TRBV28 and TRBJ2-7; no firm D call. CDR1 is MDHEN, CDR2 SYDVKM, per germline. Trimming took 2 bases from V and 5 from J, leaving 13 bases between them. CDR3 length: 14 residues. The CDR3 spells CASSLLSRSHEQYF. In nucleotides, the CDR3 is TGTGCCAGCAGTTTACTCTCCCGTTCCCACGAGCAGTACTTC.

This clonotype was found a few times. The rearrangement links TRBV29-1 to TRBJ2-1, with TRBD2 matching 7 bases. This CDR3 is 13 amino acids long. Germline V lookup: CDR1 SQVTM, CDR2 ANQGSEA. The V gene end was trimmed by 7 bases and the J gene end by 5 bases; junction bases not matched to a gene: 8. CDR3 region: CSAREAPHNEQFF. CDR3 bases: TGCAGCGCCCGGGAGGCCCCTCACAATGAGCAGTTCTTC.

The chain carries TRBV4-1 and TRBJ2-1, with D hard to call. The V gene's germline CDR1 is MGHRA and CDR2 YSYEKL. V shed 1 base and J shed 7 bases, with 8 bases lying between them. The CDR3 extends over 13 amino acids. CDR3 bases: TGCGCCAGCAGCCAAGGTATATTAAATGAGCAGTTCTTC. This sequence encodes CASSQGILNEQFF.

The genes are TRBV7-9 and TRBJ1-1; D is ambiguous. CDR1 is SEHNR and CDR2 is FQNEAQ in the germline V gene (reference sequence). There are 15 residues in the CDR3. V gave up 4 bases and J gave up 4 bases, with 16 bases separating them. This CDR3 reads CASSSLGSDVTEAFF. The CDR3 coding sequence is TGTGCCAGCAGCTCGCTAGGGAGTGACGTCACTGAAGCTTTCTTT. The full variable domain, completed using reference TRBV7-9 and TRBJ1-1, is DTGVSQNPRHKITKRGQNVTFRCDPISEHNRLYWYRQTLGQGPEFLTYFQNEAQLEKSRLLSDRFSAERPKGSFSTLEIQRTEQGDSAMYLCASSSLGSDVTEAFFGQGTRLTVV.

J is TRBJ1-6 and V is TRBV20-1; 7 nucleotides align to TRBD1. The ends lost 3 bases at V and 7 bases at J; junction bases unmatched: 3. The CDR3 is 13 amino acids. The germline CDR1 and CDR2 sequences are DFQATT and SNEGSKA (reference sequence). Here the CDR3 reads CSASKTGNSPLHF. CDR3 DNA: TGCAGTGCTAGTAAGACAGGGAATTCACCCCTCCACTTT.

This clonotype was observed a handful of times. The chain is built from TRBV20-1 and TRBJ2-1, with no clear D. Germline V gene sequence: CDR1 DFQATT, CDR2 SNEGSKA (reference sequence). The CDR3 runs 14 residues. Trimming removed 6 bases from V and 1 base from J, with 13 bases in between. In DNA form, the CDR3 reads TGCAGTGCCCCACTACTTCCTTCCTACAATGAGCAGTTCTTC. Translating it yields CSAPLLPSYNEQFF.

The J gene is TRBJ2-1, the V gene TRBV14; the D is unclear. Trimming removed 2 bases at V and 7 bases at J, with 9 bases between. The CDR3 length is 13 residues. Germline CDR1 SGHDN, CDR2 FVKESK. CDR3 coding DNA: TGTGCCAGCAGCCAATGGCAGAAGAATGAGCAGTTCTTC. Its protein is CASSQWQKNEQFF.